The 13 T cell receptor beta chains below were found in one sample sequenced in a study of T-cell reconstitution after alpha-beta-depleted transplantation in children. Unique molecular identifiers featured in how the TCRbeta library was prepared. TCRdb re-analysed the PCR reads in MiXCR, keeping a single row per CDR3 protein. The data show roughly 150,000 distinct CDR3 sequences, approximately 12% seen once. This specimen consisted of PBMCs, obtained before TCRalphabeta/CD19-depleted stem cell transplant. The receptors were gathered from a boy aged 2-15 years with acute myeloid leukemia, due to receive a stem cell transplant.

This clonotype appeared many times. The genes are TRBV20-1 and TRBJ1-4; D remains ambiguous. The germline V gene encodes CDR1 DFQATT and CDR2 SNEGSKA (reference sequence). This CDR3 spans 14 amino acids. The V gene lost 3 bases and the J gene lost 0 bases, with 8 bases spanning the gap. This CDR3 reads CSASGGTTNEKLFF. CDR3 DNA: TGCAGTGCTAGTGGTGGCACAACTAATGAAAAACTGTTTTTT.

Ten or more counts support this clonotype. This sequence joins TRBV28 and TRBJ1-2, with 7 bases that match TRBD1. With V trimmed by 5 bases and J by 8 bases, 20 bases remained unmatched. CDR1 is MDHEN and CDR2 is SYDVKM in the germline V gene. The CDR3 is 17 amino acids. DNA of the CDR3: TGTGCCAGCAGTCCATATGCGCAGTCTACAGGGGCTATAGGCTACACCTTC. Its translation is CASSPYAQSTGAIGYTF.

This clonotype showed up many times. CDR3 amino acids: CASSLYPTASETYEQYF. In DNA form, the CDR3 reads TGTGCCAGCAGCTTATATCCGACGGCTAGCGAGACCTACGAGCAGTACTTC. The V and J genes are TRBV11-1 and TRBJ2-7, with D tentatively TRBD2 (6 bases). This CDR3 has 17 amino acids. The germline CDR1 and CDR2 sequences are SGHAT and FQDESV (reference sequence). Trimming cost V 2 bases and J 2 bases, with 19 bases left between them. The full variable domain, its missing parts supplied by reference TRBV11-1 and TRBJ2-7, is EAEVAQSPRYKITEKSQAVAFWCDPISGHATLYWYRQILGQGPELLVQFQDESVVDDSQLPKDRFSAERLKGVDSTLKIQPAELGDSAMYLCASSLYPTASETYEQYFGPGTRLTVT.

This clonotype has a count of ten or more. V gene TRBV7-9 combines with J gene TRBJ2-7; no firm D call. The germline gives CDR1 SEHNR, CDR2 FQNEAQ (reference sequence). The CDR3 spans 11 residues. V shed 4 bases and J shed 4 bases, with 5 bases lying between them. For the CDR3, the DNA is TGTGCCAGCAGCTCGAGATACGAGCAGTACTTC. Its protein product is CASSSRYEQYF.

This clonotype appeared many times. The V and J genes are TRBV24-1 and TRBJ1-5; 9 bases match TRBD1. The V segment lost 3 bases and the J segment 6 bases; nucleotides outside the gene matches: 5. Germline CDR1 is KGHDR and CDR2 is SFDVKD. The CDR3 is 15 residues long. The CDR3, as DNA: TGTGCCACCAGTGATCAAACAGGGGGCTCTCAGCCCCAGCATTTT. Residues: CATSDQTGGSQPQHF.

This clonotype has ten or more counts. This rearrangement joins TRBV7-8 to TRBJ2-3; the match to TRBD2 covers 9 bases. The V gene end was trimmed by 5 bases and the J gene end by 0 bases; junction bases not matched to a gene: 9. The CDR3 is made up of 17 amino acids. Germline-derived CDR1 and CDR2 are SGHVS and FQNEAQ. The CDR3 coding sequence is TGTGCCAGCAGCCCCTGGCCTAGCGGGGATAGCACAGATACGCAGTATTTT. Protein: CASSPWPSGDSTDTQYF.

The chain uses TRBV7-2 and TRBJ2-3; 8 bases agree with TRBD2. The CDR3 totals 15 residues. The ends lost 5 bases at V and 6 bases at J; junction bases unmatched: 10. CDR1 is SGHTA, CDR2 FQGNSA, per germline. CDR3 coding DNA: TGTGCCAGCAGCGGGGGACTAGTGGGGCGTGATACGCAGTATTTT. Protein: CASSGGLVGRDTQYF. The full variable domain, in which reference TRBV7-2 and TRBJ2-3 provide the parts outside the CDR3, is GAGVSQSPSNKVTEKGKDVELRCDPISGHTALYWYRQSLGQGLEFLIYFQGNSAPDKSGLPSDRFSAERTGGSVSTLTIQRTQQEDSAVYLCASSGGLVGRDTQYFGPGTRLTVL.

This clonotype was observed at least ten times. The chain combines TRBV10-2 with TRBJ2-5; maybe TRBD1 (5 bases). The germline V gene has CDR1 WSHSY and CDR2 SAAADI. The CDR3 length is 14 residues. Between the trimmed V and J ends, which lost 9 bases and 4 bases, there was a span of 18 bases. The CDR3 protein is CASSTVEGRETQYF. CDR3 bases: TGCGCCAGTTCGACAGTCGAAGGGCGAGAGACCCAGTACTTC.

This clonotype showed up many times. The chain has TRBV5-1 and TRBJ1-5; TRBD1 agrees at 8 bases. The germline V gene has CDR1 SGHRS and CDR2 YFSETQ. Trimming at V came to 4 bases and at J to 7 bases, leaving 13 bases not matched to a gene. The CDR3 covers 16 residues. This chain's CDR3 is CASSLVDREREQPQHF. As DNA, the CDR3 is TGCGCCAGCAGCCTGGTGGACAGGGAAAGAGAGCAGCCCCAGCATTTT.

In its sample, this clonotype was seen many times. V is TRBV12-3 or TRBV12-4 and J is TRBJ1-2, with D tentatively TRBD1 (6 bases). The CDR3 is 15 residues long. V was clipped by 4 bases and J by 5 bases, with 17 bases between them. The CDR3 spells CASSSHGQRLYGYTF. DNA for the CDR3: TGTGCCAGCAGTTCTCACGGACAGCGGCTATATGGCTACACCTTC.

This clonotype has a count of ten or more. The rearrangement uses TRBV6-5 and TRBJ2-3, with 9 bases matching TRBD2. The CDR3 totals 16 residues. The V and J ends lost 2 bases and 2 bases, in that order; junction bases with no gene match: 5. The germline CDR1 and CDR2 sequences are MNHEY and SVGAGI. The DNA for the CDR3 is TGTGCCAGCAGTTACCCTGCGGGAGGGCCCACAGATACGCAGTATTTT. Translation gives CASSYPAGGPTDTQYF.

This clonotype was observed many times. The chain joins TRBV28 to TRBJ2-1; TRBD1 matches 7 bases. The germline gives CDR1 MDHEN, CDR2 SYDVKM. The CDR3 covers 14 residues. V lost 2 bases and J lost 4; bases outside the gene matches: 2. The CDR3 loop is CASSLRRGYNEQFF. In DNA form, the CDR3 reads TGTGCCAGCAGTTTACGCAGGGGGTACAATGAGCAGTTCTTC.

Ten or more counts support this clonotype. V usage is TRBV9 and J usage is TRBJ2-1; D is unclear. Germline V lookup: CDR1 SGDLS, CDR2 YYNGEE. The CDR3 is made up of 14 amino acids. Between the trimmed V and J ends, which lost 2 bases and 6 bases, there was a span of 12 bases. CDR3 bases: TGTGCCAGCAGCGTGAGAGACTGGCCCAATGAGCAGTTCTTC. It is translated as CASSVRDWPNEQFF.